This T cell receptor beta chain was captured by sequencing in a study of shared clonotypes between healthy human individuals. Study findings and constraints: Few donors limited the genetic and exposure-history diversity represented. The study found approximately 5% of naive CD4 clonotypes shared across a few donors. Some clonotypes were shared by all four sorted-subset donors, while others were not shared. The non-shared ones had lower generation probabilities than the shared ones.

The CDR3 sequence is 15 residues long. V shed 4 bases and J 7 bases; nucleotides not matched to a gene: 10. Germline CDR1 is SGDLS and CDR2 is YYNGEE. The authors loaded approximately 220 ng DNA, about 30,000 T cell genomes, into sorted-subset replicate PCRs. The data were produced by immunoSEQ multiplex PCR, yet TCRdb's version contains in-frame clones alone and is incomplete. The sample lists 1.6 million or so clones, approximately 96% occurring once. With regard to this clone: Its specificity is unknown.

This clonotype was obtained from a man aged 25-40 years in good health. The specimen sequenced was naive CD4+ T cells sorted from blood. The sample's subset: CD45RA+ positively selected. The chain links TRBV9 to TRBJ2-1; 8 nucleotides agree with TRBD1. The CDR3 DNA follows: TGTGCCAGCAGCCCGAGACAGGGGCAGGGGAATGAGCAGTTCTTC. The encoded protein is CASSPRQGQGNEQFF.